A single sample gave rise to the 19 T cell receptor beta chains below, sequenced in a study of control samples from healthy donors and cancer patients. Method: immunoSEQ multiplex PCR; TCRdb's copy keeps in-frame clones and lacks some. The table has approximately 20,000 clones, just over 85% seen once. The specimen sequenced was PBMCs. The receptors stem from a woman in her 70s with colorectal cancer.

The chain combines TRBV13 with TRBJ1-4; 7 bases are shared with TRBD1. The V and J ends lost 5 bases and 7 bases, in that order; junction bases with no gene match: 4. The germline CDR1 and CDR2 sequences are PRHDT and FYEKMQ (reference sequence). This CDR3 comprises 13 residues. The CDR3 loop is CASSRGLVEKLFF. As DNA, the CDR3 is TGTGCCAGCAGCAGGGGGCTGGTTGAAAAACTGTTTTTT.

V is TRBV7-2 and J is TRBJ2-5; TRBD2 matches 12 bases. The germline V gene encodes CDR1 SGHTA and CDR2 FQGNSA. The CDR3 covers 16 residues. The junction had 5 bases not matched to a gene; V was cut back by 2 bases and J by 4 bases. The CDR3 is CASSLPLAGGIETQYF. CDR3 nucleotides: TGTGCCAGCAGCTTACCGCTAGCGGGAGGGATAGAGACCCAGTACTTC.

The V and J genes are TRBV3-1 (or the pseudogene TRBV3-2) and TRBJ2-3, with 9 bases lining up with TRBD1. The J segment lost 9 bases and the V segment lost 4 bases, leaving 20 bases of the junction unmatched. Per germline, CDR1 LGHDT and CDR2 YNNKEL (reference sequence). The CDR3 is made up of 18 amino acids. The CDR3 here is CASSLLGQGRWGKDTQYF. As DNA, the CDR3 is TGTGCCAGCAGCCTCCTCGGACAGGGGAGATGGGGGAAAGACACGCAGTATTTT.

This clone has just one count. V is TRBV7-2 and J is TRBJ2-5; 8 nucleotides match TRBD1. The CDR3 sequence is 13 residues long. V shed 5 bases and J 5 bases; nucleotides not matched to a gene: 4. Germline lookup yields CDR1 SGHTA and CDR2 FQGNSA. CDR3 DNA sequence: TGTGCCAGCAGCATCAGGGGGCGGGAGACCCAGTACTTC. Translated: CASSIRGRETQYF.

The V and J genes are TRBV24-1 and TRBJ2-5; 7 positions match TRBD1. This CDR3 has 13 amino acids. V lost 7 bases, J lost 3 bases, and 4 bases stayed unmatched. Germline CDR1 and CDR2: KGHDR and SFDVKD. The CDR3 region has the DNA TGTGCCACCAGCCGGGACAGCGAAGAGACCCAGTACTTC. Residues: CATSRDSEETQYF.

The chain has TRBV12-3 or TRBV12-4 and TRBJ1-5; D unresolved. CDR3 length equals 13 residues. Trimming stripped 0 bases from V and 6 bases from J, with 6 bases between. CDR3 DNA sequence: TGTGCCAGCAGTTTAGCGCTCGGTCAGCCCCAGCATTTT. Protein: CASSLALGQPQHF.

The gene calls are TRBV6-5 and TRBJ2-2, with a possible D match to TRBD2 (6 bases). The CDR3 extends over 13 amino acids. In germline, CDR1 is MNHEY, CDR2 SVGAGI. The ends were cut back, 6 bases at V and 7 bases at J, with 12 bases in the middle. The CDR3 here is CASSLLAHGELFF. Written as DNA, the CDR3 is TGTGCCAGCAGCCTTCTAGCGCACGGGGAGCTGTTTTTT.

The chain employs TRBV9 and TRBJ2-4; D is perhaps TRBD2 (6 bases). Deletions cut 0 bases from V and 3 bases from J, with 22 bases between. CDR3 length equals 19 residues. Germline V gene lookup returns CDR1 SGDLS and CDR2 YYNGEE. This chain's CDR3 is CASSVASGRLGGGKNIQYF. CDR3 in DNA: TGTGCCAGCAGCGTAGCTTCCGGGCGGCTCGGGGGAGGCAAAAACATTCAGTACTTC. The complete variable domain, with remaining parts taken from reference TRBV9 and TRBJ2-4, reads DSGVTQTPKHLITATGQRVTLRCSPRSGDLSVYWYQQSLDQGLQFLIQYYNGEERAKGNILERFSAQQFPDLHSELNLSSLELGDSALYFCASSVASGRLGGGKNIQYFGAGTRLSVL.

There are a few counts of this clone. V usage is TRBV29-1 and J usage is TRBJ1-6, with 10 bases that match TRBD1. The CDR3 extends over 12 amino acids. The germline CDR1 and CDR2 sequences are SQVTM and ANQGSEA. With V trimmed by 7 bases and J by 8 bases, 2 bases remained unmatched. For the CDR3, the DNA is TGCAGCGCCGGGACAGGGGATTCACCCCTCCACTTT. Translated, it gives CSAGTGDSPLHF.

This chain connects TRBV4-2 to TRBJ2-5; TRBD2 might be the D (7 bases). The CDR3 totals 18 residues. Germline lookup yields CDR1 LGHNA and CDR2 YNFKEQ. V lost 1 base and J lost 1, with 19 bases in between. CDR3 residues: CASSQVRGASSGQETQYF. The CDR3 DNA reads as TGTGCCAGCAGCCAAGTAAGGGGGGCCTCTAGCGGCCAAGAGACCCAGTACTTC.

This clone was recorded only once. The chain has TRBV25-1 and TRBJ1-6; D is perhaps TRBD1 (5 bases). CDR1 and CDR2 (germline): MGHDK, SYGVNS. V lost 6 bases and J 10 bases, leaving 10 bases between the germline ends. The CDR3 sequence is 12 residues long. CDR3 region: CASRMGHSPLHF. The CDR3 DNA sequence: TGTGCCAGCAGGATGGGGCACTCACCCCTCCACTTT.

The chain links TRBV4-2 to TRBJ1-4; D is unclear. CDR3 size: 14 residues. The germline gives CDR1 LGHNA, CDR2 YNFKEQ. V was trimmed by 1 base and J by 4 bases, leaving 7 bases between them. The DNA of the CDR3 is TGTGCCAGCAGCCAAGTGGGCCATAATGAAAAACTGTTTTTT. Translating gives CASSQVGHNEKLFF.

V and J are TRBV5-1 and TRBJ2-6; D not certain. This CDR3 spans 14 amino acids. V gave up 6 bases and J gave up 4 bases, with 11 bases separating them. Germline V lookup: CDR1 SGHRS, CDR2 YFSETQ. This CDR3 reads CASNLIGGANVLTF. CDR3 nucleotides: TGCGCCAGCAATCTAATCGGAGGGGCCAACGTCCTGACTTTC.

In DNA, the CDR3 is TGTGCCATCAGTGAGGGGGGCACCGGGGAGCTGTTTTTT. Encoded protein: CAISEGGTGELFF. This chain connects TRBV10-3 to TRBJ2-2; possibly TRBD1 or TRBD2 for D (5 bases each). The CDR3 contains 13 residues. Per germline, CDR1 ENHRY and CDR2 SYGVKD. V was pared by 2 bases and J by 4 bases, with 5 bases between.

V usage is TRBV29-1 and J usage is TRBJ1-2; D remains unclear. V was shortened by 3 bases and J by 4 bases, with 9 bases between the two germline ends. The CDR3 covers 12 residues. Looked up from germline, CDR1 is SQVTM and CDR2 is ANQGSEA. In DNA, the CDR3 is TGCAGCGTTGACTCACCCTTCTATGGCTACACCTTC. Residues: CSVDSPFYGYTF.

The V gene is TRBV7-2, the J gene TRBJ2-5, with TRBD2 matching 8 bases. The CDR3 length is 15 residues. Germline CDR1 reads SGHTA; CDR2 reads FQGNSA. J lost 2 bases, V lost 5 bases, and 7 bases had no gene match. The CDR3 DNA is TGTGCCAGCAGCCCCGCGCGGGGGGTTCAAGAGACCCAGTACTTC. Amino acids: CASSPARGVQETQYF.

V usage is TRBV5-6 and J usage is TRBJ1-1; no clear D. This CDR3 has 19 residues. V was cut by 0 bases and J by 0 bases, with 21 bases left in between. Germline V gives CDR1 SGHDT, CDR2 YYEEEE. This chain's CDR3 is CASSLVGWPSGPVNTEAFF. CDR3 in DNA: TGTGCCAGCAGCTTGGTAGGATGGCCGTCGGGCCCGGTGAACACTGAAGCTTTCTTT.

The V gene is TRBV19, the J gene TRBJ2-1; D possibly matches TRBD1 or TRBD2 (6 bases each). The germline V gene encodes CDR1 LNHDA and CDR2 SQIVND (reference sequence). V was pared by 4 bases and J by 2 bases, with 9 bases between. The CDR3 is made up of 14 amino acids. The CDR3 DNA is TGTGCCAGTAGTAAGGGGGGCACCTACAATGAGCAGTTCTTC. As protein: CASSKGGTYNEQFF.

J is TRBJ2-3 and V is TRBV2; 9 bases align to TRBD2. V trimming: 7 bases; J trimming: 3 bases; junction bases outside the gene matches: 2. Germline V gene lookup returns CDR1 SNHLY and CDR2 FYNNEI. The CDR3 consists of 13 residues. CDR3 in amino acids: CASIGLATDTQYF. The CDR3 bases are TGTGCCAGCATTGGACTAGCGACAGATACGCAGTATTTT.